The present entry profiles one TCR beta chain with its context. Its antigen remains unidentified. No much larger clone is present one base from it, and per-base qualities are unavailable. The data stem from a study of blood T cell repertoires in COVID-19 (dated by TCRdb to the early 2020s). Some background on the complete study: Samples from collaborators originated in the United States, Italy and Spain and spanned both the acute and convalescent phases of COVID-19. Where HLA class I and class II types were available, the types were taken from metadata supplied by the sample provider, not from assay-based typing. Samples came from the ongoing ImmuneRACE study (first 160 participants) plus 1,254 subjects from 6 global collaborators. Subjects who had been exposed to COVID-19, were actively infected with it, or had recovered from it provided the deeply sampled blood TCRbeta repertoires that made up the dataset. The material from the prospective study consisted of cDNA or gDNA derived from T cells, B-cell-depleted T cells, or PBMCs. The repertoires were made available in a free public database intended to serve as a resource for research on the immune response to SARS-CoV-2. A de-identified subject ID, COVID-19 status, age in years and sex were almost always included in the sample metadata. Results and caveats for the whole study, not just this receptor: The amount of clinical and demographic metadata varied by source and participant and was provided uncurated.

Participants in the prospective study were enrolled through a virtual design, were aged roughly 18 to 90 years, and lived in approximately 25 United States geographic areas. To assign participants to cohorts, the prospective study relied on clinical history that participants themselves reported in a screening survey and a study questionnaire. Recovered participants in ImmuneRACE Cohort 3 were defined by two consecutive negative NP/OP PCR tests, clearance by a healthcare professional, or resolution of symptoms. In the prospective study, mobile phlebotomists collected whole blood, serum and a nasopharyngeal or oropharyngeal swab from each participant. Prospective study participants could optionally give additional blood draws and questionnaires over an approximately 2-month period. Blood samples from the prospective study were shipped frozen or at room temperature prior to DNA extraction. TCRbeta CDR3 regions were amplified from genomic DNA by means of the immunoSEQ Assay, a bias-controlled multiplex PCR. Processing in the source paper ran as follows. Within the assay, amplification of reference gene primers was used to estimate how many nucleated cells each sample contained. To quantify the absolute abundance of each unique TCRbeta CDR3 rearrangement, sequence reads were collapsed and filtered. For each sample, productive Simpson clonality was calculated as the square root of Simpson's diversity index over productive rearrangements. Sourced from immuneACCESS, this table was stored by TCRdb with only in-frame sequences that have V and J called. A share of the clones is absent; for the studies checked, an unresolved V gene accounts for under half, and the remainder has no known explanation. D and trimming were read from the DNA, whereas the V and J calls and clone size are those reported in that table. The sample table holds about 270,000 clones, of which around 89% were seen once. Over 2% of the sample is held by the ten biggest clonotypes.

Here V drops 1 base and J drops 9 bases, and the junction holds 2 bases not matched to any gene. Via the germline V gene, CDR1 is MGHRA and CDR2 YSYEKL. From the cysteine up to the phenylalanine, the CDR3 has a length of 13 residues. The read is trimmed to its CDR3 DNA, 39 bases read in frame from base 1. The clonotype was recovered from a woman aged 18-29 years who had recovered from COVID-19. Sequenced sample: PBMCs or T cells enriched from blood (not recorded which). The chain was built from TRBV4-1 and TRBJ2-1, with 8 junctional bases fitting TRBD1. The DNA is TGCGCCAGCAGCCAAGGCAGGGGGCCTGAGCAGTTCTTC. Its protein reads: CASSQGRGPEQFF.